This T cell receptor (beta chain) was captured in a study of blood T cell repertoires in COVID-19. Study at large: Samples representing acute and convalescent COVID-19 were sourced from the United States, Italy and Spain.

Per the original methods: Reference gene primers were amplified, and this amplification served to estimate nucleated cell counts. Clones were sequenced by immunoSEQ multiplex PCR, and TCRdb holds only the in-frame ones, with some missing. D and trimming were read from the DNA, whereas the V and J calls and clone size are those reported in that table. Found here are over 150,000 clones, over 75% of them singletons; the top ten hold 9%. Germline V gives CDR1 DFQATT, CDR2 SNEGSKA (reference sequence). V lost 3 bases and J 4 bases, leaving 6 bases between the germline ends. The CDR3 runs to 11 residues. Sequenced: PBMCs or T cells enriched from blood (not recorded which). The chain joins TRBV20-1 to TRBJ1-1; the D is unclear. The sequence came from a young woman who had recovered from COVID-19. The CDR3 region is CSARSPTEAFF. The CDR3 DNA follows: TGCAGTGCTAGGAGCCCCACTGAAGCTTTCTTT.